A selection of T cell receptor beta chains follows, all from one sample in a study of cytomegalovirus exposure and HLA in healthy donors. TCRdb's copy holds only in-frame clones and misses some; the assay was immunoSEQ multiplex PCR. The sample records about 100,000 clones, roughly 75% being singletons. Material: PBMCs. These receptors came from a woman aged 55-69 years in good health and CMV-seronegative. Both conserved end residues are part of each CDR3. The D gene is left open where the match is weak. Only some rows state a clone size, as once, few, many or a class for expanded clones.

v_gene,abundance,j_gene,d_gene,CDR3aa,CDR3nt
TRBV13,.,TRBJ1-6,.,CASSSPGHHSGSYNSPLHF,TGTGCCAGCAGCTCCCCGGGACATCACTCCGGATCCTATAATTCACCCCTCCACTTT
TRBV6-5,.,TRBJ2-2,TRBD1,CASSFRTGQTGELFF,TGTGCCAGCAGTTTTAGGACAGGGCAAACCGGGGAGCTGTTTTTT
TRBV19,.,TRBJ2-1,TRBD1,CASSIPTGVSDEQFF,TGTGCCAGTAGTATCCCGACAGGGGTAAGCGATGAGCAGTTCTTC
TRBV11-2,.,TRBJ1-1,.,CASSPVLVSEAFF,TGTGCCAGCAGCCCCGTTTTGGTCAGTGAAGCTTTCTTT
TRBV18,.,TRBJ2-1,TRBD1,CASYGTGGEQFF,TGTGCCAGCTATGGGACAGGGGGTGAGCAGTTCTTC
TRBV5-3,once,TRBJ1-5,.,CAIPRGSNQPQHF,TGTGCCATTCCCCGGGGGAGCAATCAGCCCCAGCATTTT
TRBV4-1,.,TRBJ2-1,.,CASSQVTSRYNEQFF,TGCGCCAGCAGCCAAGTGACGAGCAGGTACAATGAGCAGTTCTTC
TRBV29-1,once,TRBJ2-1,.,CSVELGVGSYNEQFF,TGCAGCGTTGAACTAGGGGTTGGCTCCTACAATGAGCAGTTCTTC
TRBV6-5,.,TRBJ2-7,.,CATRYLGSYEQYF,TGTGCCACTAGGTACCTAGGTTCCTACGAGCAGTACTTC
TRBV10-3,few,TRBJ2-5,TRBD2,CAISDSGGRRETQYF,TGTGCCATCAGTGATTCGGGGGGGCGGAGGGAGACCCAGTACTTC